This is a list of T cell receptor beta chains from one sample in a study of lymphopenia after photon versus proton radiotherapy. Some clones are missing from TCRdb's copy, which holds only in-frame ones; the method was immunoSEQ multiplex PCR. The repertoire holds around 64,000 clones, with 85% to 95% as singletons. Sequencing was performed on peripheral blood, taken from a patient treated with photon-based radiotherapy. These receptors came from a middle-aged woman with cholangiocarcinoma. Each CDR3 is given with its conserved first and last residue. The D gene is left open where the match is weak. Only some rows state a clone size, as once, few, many or a class for expanded clones.

D gene | clone size | J gene | V gene | CDR3 protein | CDR3 DNA
TRBD2 | NA | TRBJ2-6 | TRBV4-3 | CASSQSLKREMGKAGANVLTF | TGCGCCAGCAGCCAATCATTAAAGCGGGAGATGGGAAAAGCTGGGGCCAACGTCCTGACTTTC
NA | NA | TRBJ1-1 | TRBV2 | CASRETGGRTEAFF | TGTGCCAGCAGGGAGACAGGAGGGAGAACTGAAGCTTTCTTT
NA | NA | TRBJ1-2 | TRBV5-5 | CASSPRVGYGYTF | TGTGCCAGCAGCCCCAGGGTAGGCTATGGCTACACCTTC
NA | NA | TRBJ1-2 | TRBV7-2 | CASSPGKGRRNYGYTF | TGTGCCAGCAGCCCGGGGAAGGGGCGGAGGAACTATGGCTACACCTTC
NA | few | TRBJ1-1 | TRBV7-9 | CASTSRANTEAFF | TGTGCCAGCACCTCGCGGGCGAACACTGAAGCTTTCTTT
TRBD1 | NA | TRBJ1-1 | TRBV5-4 | CASSSTGRITEAFF | TGTGCCAGCAGCTCGACAGGGAGGATTACTGAAGCTTTCTTT
TRBD2 | NA | TRBJ2-1 | TRBV10-3 | CAISPRATSGGYNEQFF | TGTGCCATCAGCCCGCGGGCCACTAGCGGGGGGTACAATGAGCAGTTCTTC
NA | NA | TRBJ1-6 | TRBV5-6 | CASSLTGVGSPLHF | TGTGCCAGCAGCTTGACGGGGGTGGGGTCACCCCTCCACTTT
TRBD1 | NA | TRBJ2-5 | TRBV19 | CASSIVGTGQETQYF | TGTGCCAGTAGTATAGTGGGGACAGGCCAAGAGACCCAGTACTTC
NA | NA | TRBJ2-1 | TRBV6-5 | CATQAAGRNEQFF | TGTGCCACCCAAGCGGCGGGGAGGAATGAGCAGTTCTTC
NA | NA | TRBJ1-1 | TRBV30 | CAWTFFSGDTRDTEAFF | TGTGCCTGGACATTTTTTAGTGGGGACACCCGGGACACTGAAGCTTTCTTT
NA | NA | TRBJ2-7 | TRBV30 | CAWSRLYEQYF | TGTGCCTGGAGTCGACTCTACGAGCAGTACTTC
TRBD1 | NA | TRBJ1-1 | TRBV9 | CASNPGQGFMNTEAFF | TGTGCCAGCAACCCGGGACAGGGATTCATGAACACTGAAGCTTTCTTT
NA | NA | TRBJ1-5 | TRBV27 | CASRGRSGNQPQHF | TGTGCCAGCAGAGGACGATCCGGTAATCAGCCCCAGCATTTT
TRBD1 | NA | TRBJ2-2 | TRBV9 | CASSPRQGTGELFF | TGTGCCAGCAGCCCCCGACAGGGAACCGGGGAGCTGTTTTTT
NA | NA | TRBJ2-7 | TRBV18 | CASSRDKVSYEQYF | TGTGCCAGCTCACGTGATAAGGTCTCCTACGAGCAGTACTTC
NA | NA | TRBJ2-3 | TRBV18 | CASSPSTDTQYF | TGTGCCAGCTCTCCGAGCACAGATACGCAGTATTTT
NA | NA | TRBJ1-2 | TRBV29-1 | CSVDDVIEDYGYTF | TGCAGCGTTGACGACGTTATAGAAGACTATGGCTACACCTTC
NA | NA | TRBJ2-1 | TRBV7-6 | CASSSGARSDEQFF | TGTGCCAGCAGCTCCGGGGCTAGAAGTGATGAGCAGTTCTTC
TRBD2 | NA | TRBJ2-3 | TRBV7-9 | CASSLASGGNTDTQYF | TGTGCCAGCAGCTTAGCTAGCGGGGGAAACACAGATACGCAGTATTTT
NA | few | TRBJ1-6 | TRBV2 | CASSQANYNSPLHF | TGTGCCAGCTCACAGGCAAATTATAATTCACCCCTCCACTTT
TRBD2 | NA | TRBJ2-7 | TRBV7-8 | CASSLARSGRPYEQYF | TGTGCCAGCAGCTTAGCGCGTAGCGGGAGGCCCTACGAGCAGTACTTC
NA | NA | TRBJ1-1 | TRBV27 | CASKSSGSTEAFF | TGTGCCAGCAAATCGAGCGGGAGCACTGAAGCTTTCTTT
TRBD1 | NA | TRBJ2-2 | TRBV19 | CASTNWGQGYTGELFF | TGTGCCAGTACCAATTGGGGACAGGGGTACACCGGGGAGCTGTTTTTT
NA | NA | TRBJ1-5 | TRBV19 | CASSRVRVFQPQHF | TGTGCCAGTAGTAGGGTCCGGGTCTTTCAGCCCCAGCATTTT
NA | NA | TRBJ1-4 | TRBV6-4 | CASLRDAGIYTNEKLFF | TGTGCCAGTCTCCGGGACGCCGGCATTTATACTAATGAAAAACTGTTTTTT
TRBD1 | NA | TRBJ2-6 | TRBV27 | CASRRTGGGPGANVLTF | TGTGCCAGCAGGAGGACAGGGGGCGGTCCTGGGGCCAACGTCCTGACTTTC
NA | NA | TRBJ1-1 | TRBV9 | CASSVAGGVEAFF | TGTGCCAGCAGCGTAGCTGGGGGAGTTGAAGCTTTCTTT
TRBD2 | NA | TRBJ2-3 | TRBV7-8 | CASTLAGGPTDTQYF | TGTGCCAGCACCCTAGCGGGGGGGCCGACAGATACGCAGTATTTT
NA | NA | TRBJ2-7 | TRBV2 | CASKTSIADYEQYF | TGTGCCAGCAAGACTAGTATAGCGGATTACGAGCAGTACTTC
TRBD1 | few | TRBJ2-7 | TRBV25-1 | CASSAGTGGREQYF | TGTGCCAGCAGTGCCGGGACAGGGGGTCGCGAGCAGTACTTC
NA | NA | TRBJ2-1 | TRBV5-4 | CASSLVQGGNNEQFF | TGTGCCAGCAGCTTGGTCCAGGGGGGTAACAATGAGCAGTTCTTC
NA | NA | TRBJ2-1 | TRBV29-1 | CSVEQVNEQFF | TGCAGCGTTGAACAAGTAAATGAGCAGTTCTTC
NA | NA | TRBJ2-7 | TRBV11-2 | CASSLGLGATLYEQYF | TGTGCCAGCAGCCTCGGTCTGGGGGCGACCCTCTACGAGCAGTACTTC
TRBD1 | NA | TRBJ2-1 | TRBV9 | CASSAPPGTGTYNEQFF | TGTGCCAGCAGCGCCCCCCCCGGGACAGGGACCTACAATGAGCAGTTCTTC
TRBD2 | NA | TRBJ2-1 | TRBV7-9 | CASLRVAGANEQFF | TGTGCCAGCCTTCGAGTAGCGGGAGCCAATGAGCAGTTCTTC